This T cell receptor beta chain was observed in a study of tumor-infiltrating lymphocytes in primary liver carcinoma. Study-wide results and caveats: Relative to blood, tumors carried a significantly larger fraction of the repertoire in their top 250 clones (p = 0.039).

The source material, roughly 18-30 mg of unsorted bulk tissue, was used to co-extract RNA and DNA. Chronic HBV infection was present in the patients, who were treatment-naive. Total RNA amounting to roughly 450 ng was the source from which TCR beta cDNA was made with a constant-region primer. For TCR beta, libraries were produced by three nested multiplex PCR rounds using slightly modified ARM-PCR. The opening two PCR rounds, 10 cycles each, paired TRBV1-TRBV30 forward primers with a C-beta reverse primer. One entry per CDR3 protein results from TCRdb running MiXCR on the multiplex PCR reads. The sample lists more than 60,000 distinct CDR3 sequences, more than 60% seen once, with around a quarter in the top ten. On this clonotype: Its antigen remains unknown.

The CDR3 spans 15 residues. The germline V gene has CDR1 MNHEY and CDR2 SVGAGI. The TCR was taken from a man aged 35 to 55 with primary liver carcinoma and hepatitis B virus infection. Sequencing input: liver tumor tissue from sampling region 4. As for subset: tumor region T4, right-lateral pole. V and J are TRBV6-5 and TRBJ1-5; D gene unclear. The CDR3, as DNA: TGTACCAACAGTTACTCGATAGGGTTTGATCAGCCCCAGCATTTT. Protein sequence: CTNSYSIGFDQPQHF.